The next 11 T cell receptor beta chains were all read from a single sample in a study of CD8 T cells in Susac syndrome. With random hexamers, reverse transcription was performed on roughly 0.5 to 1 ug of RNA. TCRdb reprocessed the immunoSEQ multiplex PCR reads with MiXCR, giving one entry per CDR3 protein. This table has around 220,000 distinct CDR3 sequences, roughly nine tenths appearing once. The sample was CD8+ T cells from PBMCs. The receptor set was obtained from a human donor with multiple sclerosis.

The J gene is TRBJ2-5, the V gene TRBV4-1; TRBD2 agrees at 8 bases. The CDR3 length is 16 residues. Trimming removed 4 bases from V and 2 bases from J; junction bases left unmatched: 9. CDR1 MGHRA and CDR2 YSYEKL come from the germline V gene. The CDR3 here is CASSRLAGLEQETQYF. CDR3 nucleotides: TGCGCCAGCAGCCGCCTCGCGGGACTAGAGCAAGAGACCCAGTACTTC.

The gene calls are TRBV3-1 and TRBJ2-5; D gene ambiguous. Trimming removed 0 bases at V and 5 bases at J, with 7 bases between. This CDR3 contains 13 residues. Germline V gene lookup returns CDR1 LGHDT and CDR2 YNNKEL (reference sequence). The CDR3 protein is CASSQDPPETQYF. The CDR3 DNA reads TGTGCCAGCAGCCAAGACCCCCCGGAGACCCAGTACTTC.

The DNA of the CDR3 is TGTGCCAGCAGCTCTGGGACAGCAACTAATGAAAAACTGTTTTTT. Translated: CASSSGTATNEKLFF. This chain joins TRBV7-9 and TRBJ1-4, with 7 bases that match TRBD1. Germline CDR1 and CDR2: SEHNR and FQNEAQ (reference sequence). V lost 4 bases, J lost 0 bases, and 2 bases stayed unmatched. CDR3 length: 15 residues.

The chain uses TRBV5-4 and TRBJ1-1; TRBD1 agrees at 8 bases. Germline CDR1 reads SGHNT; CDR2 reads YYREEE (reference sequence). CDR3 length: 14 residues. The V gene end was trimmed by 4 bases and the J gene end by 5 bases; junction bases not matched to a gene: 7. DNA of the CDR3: TGTGCCAGCAGCATAGGGACAGGATATACTGAAGCTTTCTTT. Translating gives CASSIGTGYTEAFF.

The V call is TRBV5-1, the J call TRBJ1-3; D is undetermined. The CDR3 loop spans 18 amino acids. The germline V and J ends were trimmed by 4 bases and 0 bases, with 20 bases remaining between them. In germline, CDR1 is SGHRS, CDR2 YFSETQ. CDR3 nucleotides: TGCGCCAGCAGCCCGACGCCCGGGCCACTAAGCTCTGGAAACACCATATATTTT. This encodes CASSPTPGPLSSGNTIYF.

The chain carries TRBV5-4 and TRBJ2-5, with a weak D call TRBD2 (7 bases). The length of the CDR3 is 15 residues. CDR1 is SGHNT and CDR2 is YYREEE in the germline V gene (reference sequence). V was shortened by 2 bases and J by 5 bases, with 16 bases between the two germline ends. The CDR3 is CASSFGGQAGETQYF. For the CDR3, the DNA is TGTGCCAGCAGCTTCGGGGGGCAGGCAGGGGAGACCCAGTACTTC.

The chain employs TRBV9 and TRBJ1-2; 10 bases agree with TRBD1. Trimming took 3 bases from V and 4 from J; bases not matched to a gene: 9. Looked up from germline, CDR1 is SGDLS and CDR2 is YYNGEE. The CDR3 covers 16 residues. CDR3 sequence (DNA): TGTGCCAGCAGCGCCCGCAGGGACAGGGGATCCTATGGCTACACCTTC. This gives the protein CASSARRDRGSYGYTF.

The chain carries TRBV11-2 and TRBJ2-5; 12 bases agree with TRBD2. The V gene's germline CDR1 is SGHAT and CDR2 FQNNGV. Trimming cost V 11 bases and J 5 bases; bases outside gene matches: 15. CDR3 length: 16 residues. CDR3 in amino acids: CADAGSSGGAEETQYF. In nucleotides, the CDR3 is TGTGCCGACGCGGGGTCTAGCGGGGGGGCGGAGGAGACCCAGTACTTC.

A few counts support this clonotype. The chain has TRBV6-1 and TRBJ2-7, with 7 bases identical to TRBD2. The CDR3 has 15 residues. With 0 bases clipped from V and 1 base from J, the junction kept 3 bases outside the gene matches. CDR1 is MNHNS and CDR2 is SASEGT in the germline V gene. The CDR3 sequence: CASSEATGGSYEQYF. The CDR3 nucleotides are TGTGCCAGCAGTGAAGCCACGGGGGGATCCTACGAGCAGTACTTC.

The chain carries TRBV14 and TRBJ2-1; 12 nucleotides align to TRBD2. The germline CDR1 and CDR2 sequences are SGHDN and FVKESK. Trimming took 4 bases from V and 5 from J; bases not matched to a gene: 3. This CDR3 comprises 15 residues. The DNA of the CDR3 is TGTGCCAGCAGCCCAACTAGCGGGGGGAACAATGAGCAGTTCTTC. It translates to CASSPTSGGNNEQFF.

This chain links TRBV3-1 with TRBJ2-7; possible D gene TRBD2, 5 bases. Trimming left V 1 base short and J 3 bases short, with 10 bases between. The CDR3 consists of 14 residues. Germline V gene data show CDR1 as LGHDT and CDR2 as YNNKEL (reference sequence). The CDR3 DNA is TGTGCCAGCAGCCAAGGTCCGGGAATCTACGAGCAGTACTTC. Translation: CASSQGPGIYEQYF.